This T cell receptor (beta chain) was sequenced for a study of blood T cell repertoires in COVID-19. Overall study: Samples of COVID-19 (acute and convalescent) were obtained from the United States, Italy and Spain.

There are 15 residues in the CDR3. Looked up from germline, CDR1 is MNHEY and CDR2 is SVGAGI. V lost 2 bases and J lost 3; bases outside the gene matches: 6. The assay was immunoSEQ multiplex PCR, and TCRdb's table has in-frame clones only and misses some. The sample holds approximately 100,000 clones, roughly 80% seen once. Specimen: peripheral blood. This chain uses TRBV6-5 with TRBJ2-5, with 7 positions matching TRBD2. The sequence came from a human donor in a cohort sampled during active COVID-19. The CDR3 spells CASSYGGGLEETQYF. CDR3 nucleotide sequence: TGTGCCAGCAGTTACGGGGGGGGACTCGAAGAGACCCAGTACTTC.